This passage covers 21 T cell receptor beta chains from one sample sequenced in a study of early T cells in non-severe SARS-CoV-2 infection. Using its own MiXCR run on the 5' RACE reads, TCRdb lists one record per CDR3 protein. Among more than 80,000 distinct CDR3 sequences listed, 8% to 13% were seen once. The sample taken for sequencing was whole blood. These receptor sequences come from an adult who was a healthcare worker with PCR-confirmed SARS-CoV-2 infection or an uninfected control (not recorded which).

The chain links TRBV29-1 to TRBJ1-5; 9 nucleotides line up with TRBD1. Germline loops: CDR1 SQVTM, CDR2 ANQGSEA. The CDR3 sequence is 14 residues long. Trimming took 3 bases from V and 3 from J; bases not matched to a gene: 3. In DNA, the CDR3 is TGCAGCGTTGACTGGGACAGGGACAATCAGCCCCAGCATTTT. Residues: CSVDWDRDNQPQHF.

This chain joins TRBV5-1 and TRBJ2-3, with 9 bases lining up with TRBD2. The CDR3 totals 16 residues. Germline CDR1 SGHRS, CDR2 YFSETQ. The junction had 3 bases not matched to a gene; V was cut back by 0 bases and J by 1 base. Here the CDR3 reads CASSLGTSVGTDTQYF. CDR3 DNA: TGCGCCAGCAGCTTGGGGACTAGCGTCGGCACAGATACGCAGTATTTT.

The gene calls are TRBV30 and TRBJ2-7, with TRBD2 matching over 10 bases. This CDR3 contains 15 residues. Trimming at V came to 2 bases and at J to 7 bases, leaving 11 bases not matched to a gene. Germline lookup yields CDR1 GTSNPN and CDR2 SVGIG (reference sequence). The CDR3 is CAWSPKAGGTREQYF. The CDR3 DNA reads as TGTGCCTGGAGTCCCAAAGCGGGGGGGACACGGGAGCAGTACTTC.

This clonotype came up many times. V is TRBV14 and J is TRBJ1-1, with D unresolved. The CDR3 runs 14 residues. V lost 2 bases to trimming and J lost 4 bases, with 11 bases between them. Germline V gives CDR1 SGHDN, CDR2 FVKESK. CDR3 sequence reads: CASSQLLGSTEAFF. CDR3 nucleotide sequence: TGTGCCAGCAGCCAACTACTTGGGAGCACTGAAGCTTTCTTT.

The V gene is TRBV20-1, the J gene TRBJ1-2; TRBD1 aligns across 9 bases. CDR3 length: 13 residues. Per the germline V gene, CDR1 is DFQATT and CDR2 is SNEGSKA (reference sequence). V lost 1 base to trimming and J lost 8 bases; unmatched junction nucleotides: 5. The CDR3 reads CSARAQGAEGYTF. The CDR3 nucleotides read TGCAGTGCTAGAGCACAGGGGGCAGAAGGCTACACCTTC.

V is TRBV6-6 and J is TRBJ2-7; D call uncertain. Trimming left V 0 bases short and J 6 bases short, with 15 bases between. The CDR3 has 15 amino acids. From germline, CDR1 is MNHNY and CDR2 SVGAGI (reference sequence). The CDR3, as DNA: TGTGCCAGCAGTTACTCGGTCGTTCCTCCCCTCGAGCAGTACTTC. Its protein product is CASSYSVVPPLEQYF.

This clonotype has a handful of counts. This chain links TRBV29-1 with TRBJ2-7, with 12 bases matching TRBD2. Trimming cost V 3 bases and J 3 bases; bases outside gene matches: 0. CDR3 length: 13 residues. The germline V gene has CDR1 SQVTM and CDR2 ANQGSEA. The CDR3 here is CSVETSGSYEQYF. CDR3 nucleotide sequence: TGCAGCGTTGAGACTAGCGGGAGCTACGAGCAGTACTTC.

This clonotype was picked up many times. The chain couples TRBV5-1 to TRBJ2-2, with D perhaps TRBD1 (5 bases). V was clipped by 0 bases and J by 1 base, with 7 bases between them. This CDR3 comprises 15 residues. The germline gives CDR1 SGHRS, CDR2 YFSETQ. The CDR3 DNA reads as TGCGCCAGCAGCTTGGTCAGGGAGAACACCGGGGAGCTGTTTTTT. Translated: CASSLVRENTGELFF.

The V call is TRBV24-1, the J call TRBJ2-4; 7 nucleotides agree with TRBD1. Losses at the gene ends were 2 bases for V and 5 bases for J; bases not matched to a gene: 5. This CDR3 spans 15 amino acids. The V gene's germline CDR1 is KGHDR and CDR2 SFDVKD. The CDR3 protein is CATSDSRQGENIQYF. Written as DNA, the CDR3 is TGTGCCACCAGTGATTCCCGACAGGGCGAAAACATTCAGTACTTC.

Notes on this clonotype: A read error is possible here, since a much larger clone lies one base away. The rearrangement joins TRBV12-3 or TRBV12-4 to TRBJ1-3; D may be TRBD1 (5 bases). The CDR3 covers 14 residues. V shed 3 bases and J shed 9 bases, with 15 bases lying between them. CDR3 sequence (DNA): TGTGCCAGCAGTTTGTTTGGGGGTAAAATCACCATATATTTT. Protein: CASSLFGGKITIYF.

The V and J genes are TRBV28 and TRBJ2-1, with D possibly matching TRBD2 (6 bases). This CDR3 is 15 amino acids long. CDR1 MDHEN and CDR2 SYDVKM come from the germline V gene. Between the trimmed V and J ends, which lost 5 bases and 4 bases, there was a span of 15 bases. CDR3 nucleotides: TGTGCCAGCAGTCCCCCCGGGGGAGGTTACAATGAGCAGTTCTTC. Translating it yields CASSPPGGGYNEQFF. Full variable domain (remainder filled in from reference TRBV28 and TRBJ2-1): DVKVTQSSRYLVKRTGEKVFLECVQDMDHENMFWYRQDPGLGLRLIYFSYDVKMKEKGDIPEGYSVSREKKERFSLILESASTNQTSMYLCASSPPGGGYNEQFFGPGTRLTVL.

This clonotype was detected many times. This sequence joins TRBV11-2 and TRBJ1-4, with D possibly TRBD1 on 5 matching bases. Trimming left V 5 bases short and J 9 bases short, with 10 bases between. Germline lookup yields CDR1 SGHAT and CDR2 FQNNGV. This CDR3 spans 12 amino acids. As DNA, the CDR3 is TGTGCCAGCAGCCGACAGAGGCAAAAACTGTTTTTT. Encoded protein: CASSRQRQKLFF.

This clonotype appeared many times. The CDR3 bases are TGTGCCAGCAACGGACCCCTCCGGGCCAACGTCCTGACTTTC. Its protein is CASNGPLRANVLTF. The rearrangement joins TRBV28 to TRBJ2-6; D remains unclear. This CDR3 spans 14 amino acids. Germline V CDR1 and CDR2: MDHEN, SYDVKM. V lost 7 bases to trimming and J lost 5 bases, with 12 bases between them.

The genes are TRBV5-1 and TRBJ1-2; D call uncertain. V lost 6 bases to trimming and J lost 2 bases, with 14 bases between them. The CDR3 is 14 residues long. CDR1 and CDR2 (germline): SGHRS, YFSETQ. CDR3 DNA: TGCGCCAGCACCCTCGGAAGGGCGAACTATGGCTACACCTTC. Amino acids: CASTLGRANYGYTF.

The rearrangement uses TRBV7-9 and TRBJ1-1; D gene ambiguous. The germline gives CDR1 SEHNR, CDR2 FQNEAQ (reference sequence). The V and J ends lost 5 bases and 1 base respectively, with 14 bases between them. The CDR3 is made up of 15 amino acids. The CDR3 coding sequence is TGTGCCAGCAGCAACACCTTGCAGGCGAACACTGAAGCTTTCTTT. Its translation: CASSNTLQANTEAFF.

This clonotype was recorded many times. This rearrangement joins TRBV2 to TRBJ2-2, with D possibly matching TRBD1 (5 bases). V was cut by 1 base and J by 6 bases, with 9 bases left in between. Germline CDR1 reads SNHLY; CDR2 reads FYNNEI. The CDR3 is 14 residues long. CDR3 sequence reads: CASSEEWGPGELFF. The CDR3 nucleotides are TGTGCCAGCAGTGAAGAATGGGGCCCCGGGGAGCTGTTTTTT.

The genes are TRBV4-2 and TRBJ1-4; D is unclear. Germline V gene sequence: CDR1 LGHNA, CDR2 YNFKEQ. V gave up 4 bases and J gave up 7 bases, with 13 bases separating them. CDR3 length: 14 amino acids. CDR3 nucleotides: TGTGCCAGCAGCCCGCCGAGGGTGGTTGAAAAACTGTTTTTT. Translated: CASSPPRVVEKLFF.

This clonotype was seen a handful of times. The genes are TRBV3-1 and TRBJ2-1, with 10 bases fitting TRBD2. After removal of 3 bases from V and 6 bases from J, the junction contained 8 bases not matched to a gene. This CDR3 is 16 amino acids long. CDR1 is LGHDT, CDR2 YNNKEL, per germline (reference sequence). The CDR3 here is CASSQRTSGPSNEQFF. DNA for the CDR3: TGTGCCAGCAGCCAGCGGACTAGCGGACCTTCCAATGAGCAGTTCTTC.

This clonotype has more than one count but fewer than ten. The chain employs TRBV5-1 and TRBJ1-2; D remains ambiguous. The CDR3 consists of 14 residues. Trimming pared 8 bases from V and 0 bases from J, leaving 14 bases between. CDR1 is SGHRS, CDR2 YFSETQ, per germline. CDR3 region: CASRTDHTNYGYTF. The CDR3 bases are TGCGCCAGTCGGACGGACCATACTAACTATGGCTACACCTTC.

The chain couples TRBV28 to TRBJ2-7, with a possible D match to TRBD1 (8 bases). This CDR3 spans 13 amino acids. V was pared by 6 bases and J by 5 bases, with 14 bases between. Germline loops: CDR1 MDHEN, CDR2 SYDVKM. The CDR3 DNA is TGTGCCAGCAGACAGGGGGGGGACCACGAGCAGTACTTC. Amino acids: CASRQGGDHEQYF.

This clonotype was recorded at least ten times. The chain links TRBV20-1 to TRBJ1-1; D is unresolved. The CDR3 consists of 15 residues. V was clipped by 4 bases and J by 1 base, with 16 bases between them. Germline-derived CDR1 and CDR2 are DFQATT and SNEGSKA (reference sequence). The CDR3 DNA is TGCAGTGCTATGGACCCAAGGGCTCGGAACACTGAAGCTTTCTTT. It translates to CSAMDPRARNTEAFF.